A selection of T cell receptor beta chains follows, all from one sample in a study of post-analysis software for immune sequencing data. TCRdb called the PCR reads again in MiXCR, with one record for every CDR3 protein. Found here are about 810,000 distinct CDR3 sequences, roughly 50% of them singletons; the top ten hold 4.6%. Material for sequencing was blood. The receptors were sampled from a girl between 5 and 17 years old with multiple sclerosis. The CDR3 runs from the conserved cysteine through the conserved F or W. The D gene is left open where the match is weak.

j_gene: TRBJ2-1
d_gene: TRBD2
v_gene: TRBV19
CDR3aa: CASSIGGLAGIGAQFF

j_gene: TRBJ1-5
d_gene: .
v_gene: TRBV5-1
CDR3aa: CASSASGDQFQPQHF

j_gene: TRBJ2-1
d_gene: .
v_gene: TRBV20-1
CDR3aa: CSARDSAAGGAYNEQFF

j_gene: TRBJ2-1
d_gene: TRBD2
v_gene: TRBV10-2
CDR3aa: CASSESPAGGLFNEQFF

j_gene: TRBJ2-1
d_gene: TRBD2
v_gene: TRBV20-1
CDR3aa: CSARDLSGRTYNEQFF

j_gene: TRBJ1-1
d_gene: .
v_gene: TRBV28
CDR3aa: CASSLRELNTEAFF

j_gene: TRBJ1-2
d_gene: .
v_gene: TRBV6-5
CDR3aa: CASSYSGGIDGYTF

j_gene: TRBJ2-7
d_gene: .
v_gene: TRBV29-1
CDR3aa: CSVASQGYEQYF

j_gene: TRBJ2-4
d_gene: TRBD2
v_gene: TRBV15
CDR3aa: CATSRDRSASGVQNIQYF

j_gene: TRBJ1-1
d_gene: .
v_gene: TRBV4-2
CDR3aa: CASSQLSKAGGSNTEAFF